This paragraph covers one T cell receptor (beta chain) sequence. Its antigen is not identified. Reverse transcription of all isolated RNA meant that expressed TCRB transcripts were sequenced. The data were produced by immunoSEQ multiplex PCR, yet TCRdb's version contains in-frame clones alone and is incomplete. The sample has 28,000 or so clones; around 60% are singletons. The source of the sample is a study of beta chain features in type 1 diabetes. Study-level results: Patients' naive, central memory and regulatory TCRB repertoires appeared more alike than those of healthy donors. The study found moderately but significantly shorter TCRB CDR3s in all four CD4+ subsets of Type 1 diabetes patients.

The germline V gene encodes CDR1 MNHNS and CDR2 SASEGT. CDR3 length: 15 residues. The V gene end was trimmed by 6 bases and the J gene end by 8 bases; junction bases not matched to a gene: 5. The chain uses TRBV6-1 and TRBJ2-1; 15 positions match TRBD2. The source of this sequence is a woman aged 25 to 39 with type 1 diabetes. Sequencing was carried out using Tregs from blood. CDR3 residues: CASRGLAGGPDEQFF. The CDR3 nucleotides are TGTGCCAGCAGAGGACTAGCGGGAGGGCCTGATGAGCAGTTCTTC.